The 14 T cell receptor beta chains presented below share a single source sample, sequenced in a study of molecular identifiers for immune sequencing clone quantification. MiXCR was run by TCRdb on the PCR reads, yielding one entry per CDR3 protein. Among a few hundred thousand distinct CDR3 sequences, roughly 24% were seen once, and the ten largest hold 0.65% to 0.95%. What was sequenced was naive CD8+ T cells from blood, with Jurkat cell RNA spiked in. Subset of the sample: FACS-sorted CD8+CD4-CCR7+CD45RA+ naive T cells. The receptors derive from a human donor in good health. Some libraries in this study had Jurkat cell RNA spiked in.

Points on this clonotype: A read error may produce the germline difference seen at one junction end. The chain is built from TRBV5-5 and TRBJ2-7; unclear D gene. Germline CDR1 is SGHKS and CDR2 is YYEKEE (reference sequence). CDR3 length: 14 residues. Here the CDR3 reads CASSLELVVNERYF. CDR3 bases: TGTGCCAGCAGCTTGGAGCTCGTGGTCAACGAGCGGTACTTC.

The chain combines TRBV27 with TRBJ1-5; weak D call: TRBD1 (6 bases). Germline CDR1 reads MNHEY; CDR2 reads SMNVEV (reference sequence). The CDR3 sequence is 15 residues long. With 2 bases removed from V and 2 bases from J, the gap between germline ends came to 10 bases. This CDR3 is CASSLQGMGNQPQHF. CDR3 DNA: TGTGCCAGCAGTTTACAGGGGATGGGCAATCAGCCCCAGCATTTT.

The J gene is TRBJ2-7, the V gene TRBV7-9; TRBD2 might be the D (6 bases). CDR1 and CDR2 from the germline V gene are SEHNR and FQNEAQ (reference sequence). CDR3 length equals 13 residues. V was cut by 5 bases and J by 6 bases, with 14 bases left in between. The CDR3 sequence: CASSNSGTGEQYF. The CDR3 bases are TGTGCCAGCAGCAATTCGGGGACTGGCGAGCAGTACTTC. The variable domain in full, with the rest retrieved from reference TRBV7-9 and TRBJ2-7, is DTGVSQNPRHKITKRGQNVTFRCDPISEHNRLYWYRQTLGQGPEFLTYFQNEAQLEKSRLLSDRFSAERPKGSFSTLEIQRTEQGDSAMYLCASSNSGTGEQYFGPGTRLTVT.

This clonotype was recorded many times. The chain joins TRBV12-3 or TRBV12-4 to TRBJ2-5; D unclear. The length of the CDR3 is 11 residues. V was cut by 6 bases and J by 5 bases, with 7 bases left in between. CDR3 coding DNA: TGTGCCAGCAGCCCCCGGGAGACCCAGTACTTC. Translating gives CASSPRETQYF.

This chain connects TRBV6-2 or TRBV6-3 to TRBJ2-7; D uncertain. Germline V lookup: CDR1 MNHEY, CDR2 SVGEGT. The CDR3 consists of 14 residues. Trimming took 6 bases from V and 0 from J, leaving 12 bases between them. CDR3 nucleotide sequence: TGTGCCAGCAGCCGAGTGGGCCGCTCCTACGAGCAGTACTTC. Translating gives CASSRVGRSYEQYF.

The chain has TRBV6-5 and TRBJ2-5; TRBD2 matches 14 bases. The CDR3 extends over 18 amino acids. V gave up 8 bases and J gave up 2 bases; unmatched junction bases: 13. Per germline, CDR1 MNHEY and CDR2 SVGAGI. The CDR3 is CASGGLAGAFYSQETQYF. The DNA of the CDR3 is TGTGCCAGCGGGGGACTAGCGGGAGCCTTTTATTCTCAAGAGACCCAGTACTTC.

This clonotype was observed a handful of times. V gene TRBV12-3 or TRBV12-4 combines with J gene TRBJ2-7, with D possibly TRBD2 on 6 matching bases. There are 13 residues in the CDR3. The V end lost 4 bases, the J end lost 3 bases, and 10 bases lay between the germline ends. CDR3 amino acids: CASSSTRSYEQYF. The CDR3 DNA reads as TGTGCCAGCAGTTCGACTAGGAGCTACGAGCAGTACTTC.

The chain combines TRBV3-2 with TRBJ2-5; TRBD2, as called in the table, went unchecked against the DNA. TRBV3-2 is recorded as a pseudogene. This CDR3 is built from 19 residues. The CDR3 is CASNQDAAGKDKLQETQYF. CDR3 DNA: TGTGCCAGCAACCAAGATGCGGCAGGGAAAGACAAATTACAAGAGACCCAGTACTTC.

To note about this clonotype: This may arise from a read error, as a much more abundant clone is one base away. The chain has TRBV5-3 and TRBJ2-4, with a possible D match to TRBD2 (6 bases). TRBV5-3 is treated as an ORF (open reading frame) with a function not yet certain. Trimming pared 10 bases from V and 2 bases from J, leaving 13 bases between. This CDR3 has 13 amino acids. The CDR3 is CAGSGPPKNIQYF. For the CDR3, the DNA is TGTGCCGGCAGCGGGCCCCCCAAAAACATTCAGTACTTC.

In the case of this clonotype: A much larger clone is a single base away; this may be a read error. The CDR3 bases are TGTGCCACCAGTGATTTGCAAGCGGGAGCAGATGAGCAGTCCTTC. This sequence encodes CATSDLQAGADEQSF. This chain connects TRBV24-1 to TRBJ2-1; 8 nucleotides line up with TRBD2. The germline CDR1 and CDR2 sequences are KGHDR and SFDVKD. The CDR3 is 15 amino acids.

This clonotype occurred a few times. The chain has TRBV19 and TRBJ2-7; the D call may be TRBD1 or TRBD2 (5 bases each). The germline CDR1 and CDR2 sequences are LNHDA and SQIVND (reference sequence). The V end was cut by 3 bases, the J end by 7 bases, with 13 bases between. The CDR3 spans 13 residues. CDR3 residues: CASSIEGNGEQYF. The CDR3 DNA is TGTGCCAGTAGTATTGAGGGGAATGGAGAGCAGTACTTC.

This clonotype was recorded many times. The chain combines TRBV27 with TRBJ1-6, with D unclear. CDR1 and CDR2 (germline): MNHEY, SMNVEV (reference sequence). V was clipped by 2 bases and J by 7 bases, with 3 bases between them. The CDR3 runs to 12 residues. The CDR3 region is CASSLPNSPLHF. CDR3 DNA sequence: TGTGCCAGCAGTTTACCCAATTCACCCCTCCACTTT.

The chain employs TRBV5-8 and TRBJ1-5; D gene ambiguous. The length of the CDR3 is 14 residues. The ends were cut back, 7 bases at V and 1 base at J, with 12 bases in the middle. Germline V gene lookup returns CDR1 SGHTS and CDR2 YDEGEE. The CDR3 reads CASLPQNSNQPQHF. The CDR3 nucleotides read TGTGCCAGCCTTCCACAGAACAGCAATCAGCCCCAGCATTTT.

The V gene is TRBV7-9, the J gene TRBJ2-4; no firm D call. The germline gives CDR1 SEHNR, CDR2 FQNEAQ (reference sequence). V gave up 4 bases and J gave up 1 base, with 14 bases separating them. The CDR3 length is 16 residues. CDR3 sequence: CASSSSISWAKNIQYF. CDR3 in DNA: TGTGCCAGCAGCTCCTCCATCTCCTGGGCCAAAAACATTCAGTACTTC.